This T cell receptor (beta chain) was sequenced in a study of CD8 T cells in Susac syndrome. Germline CDR1 is ENHRY and CDR2 is SYGVKD. With 6 bases clipped from V and 4 bases from J, the junction kept 5 bases outside the gene matches. CDR3 length: 13 residues. When the RNA was reverse transcribed, random hexamers were used with an input of about 0.5 to 1 ug. TCRdb fed the immunoSEQ multiplex PCR reads into MiXCR, producing one record per CDR3 protein. This table has about 210,000 distinct CDR3 sequences, around 95% appearing once. This rearrangement joins TRBV10-3 to TRBJ1-2; TRBD1 matches at 7 bases. Specimen: CD4+ T cells from PBMCs. This TCR was recovered from a human donor with multiple sclerosis. CDR3 sequence (DNA): TGTGCCATCAGGATGGACAGGACCTATGGCTACACCTTC. It encodes CAIRMDRTYGYTF.